This is a list of T cell receptor beta chains from one sample in a study of T-cell reconstitution after alpha-beta-depleted transplantation in children. A single record per CDR3 protein comes from TCRdb applying MiXCR to the PCR reads. The data show some 490,000 distinct CDR3 sequences, with under 15% seen just once and over 5.5% held by the top ten. This sample comprised PBMCs from the stem cell graft donor, obtained from the stem cell graft. The receptors originated from a human donor who donated a stem cell graft to a child with combined immunodeficiency. CDR3s include the opening cysteine and the closing phenylalanine or tryptophan. D genes are given only for firm matches. For some rows the clone size is stated as once, few or many, or as a class when expanded; others skip it.

.	TRBV10-3	.	TRBJ1-2	CAISERQVQVLDGYTF
.	TRBV7-2	TRBD1	TRBJ1-6	CASSLGQNSPLHF
.	TRBV7-6	.	TRBJ1-4	CASSLVHSEGEKLFF
many	TRBV9	.	TRBJ1-1	CASSTHTSPNTEAFF
many	TRBV20-1	.	TRBJ2-1	CSARPYQGNEQFF
few	TRBV7-3	.	TRBJ2-3	CATTRGSSTDTQYF
few	TRBV3-1	TRBD2	TRBJ2-2	CASSQAWTSGMSGELFF
many	TRBV9	.	TRBJ2-5	CASSVGPSAQETQYF
once	TRBV19	TRBD1	TRBJ1-1	CASTLQGLGTEAFF
many	TRBV4-2	.	TRBJ2-2	CASSQPDNAENTGELFF
.	TRBV27	TRBD1	TRBJ2-3	CASSPPTGTDTQYF
many	TRBV29-1	.	TRBJ1-4	CSVSRGINEKLFF
few	TRBV11-2	.	TRBJ2-1	CASSLGGNQAF
few	TRBV2	.	TRBJ2-6	CASSEEGGVSGANVLTF
many	TRBV12-3/TRBV12-4	.	TRBJ2-1	CASSLLRGILYNEQFF
.	TRBV10-3	.	TRBJ2-2	CAISVGSTTNTGELFF
few	TRBV7-7	.	TRBJ2-2	CASSLERNTGELFF
few	TRBV6-2/TRBV6-3	.	TRBJ2-7	CASSWRDKYEQYF
.	TRBV2	.	TRBJ2-7	CASTEGGNEQYF
many	TRBV11-2	TRBD1	TRBJ2-1	CASSFGDRALNEQFF
many	TRBV29-1	.	TRBJ2-5	CSVDPGGQAETQYF
many	TRBV28	.	TRBJ2-1	CASSRLTGLSYNEQFF
.	TRBV7-9	.	TRBJ2-7	CASSLEGGRPYEQYF
few	TRBV20-1	.	TRBJ1-4	CSARVALREKLFF
many	TRBV20-1	TRBD1	TRBJ2-7	CSAPPGQGYEQYF
few	TRBV12-3/TRBV12-4	.	TRBJ1-4	CASSSKGPDEKLFF
few	TRBV20-1	.	TRBJ1-2	CSARDSEGIYGYTF
few	TRBV30	TRBD1	TRBJ1-6	CAWGQGIDSPLHF
few	TRBV6-1	.	TRBJ1-1	CASSRRALGNTEAFF
few	TRBV9	.	TRBJ1-2	CASSVDQADANYGYTF
.	TRBV7-6	.	TRBJ2-1	CASSLVLSSYNEQFF
many	TRBV29-1	.	TRBJ2-7	CSVAGQGIGNRYEQYF
few	TRBV9	TRBD1	TRBJ1-2	CASSVNPGQGARGYTF
.	TRBV30	.	TRBJ1-2	CAWSGPHRDGHYTF
many	TRBV12-3/TRBV12-4	TRBD1	TRBJ2-7	CASSYNYRGNEQYF
few	TRBV29-1	TRBD1	TRBJ2-7	CSVVDEPTGKNEQYF
few	TRBV10-3	.	TRBJ2-3	CAISAVRDTGSLWDFTDTQYF
many	TRBV5-1	.	TRBJ2-6	CASSLSWFSGANVLTF
few	TRBV29-1	TRBD1	TRBJ1-2	CSVARQGGGYTF
many	TRBV2	.	TRBJ2-1	CASTEKGFSYNEQFF
.	TRBV27	.	TRBJ2-5	CASSFNGGATETQYF
.	TRBV2	TRBD1	TRBJ1-2	CASTEWDSNYGYTF
few	TRBV28	TRBD1	TRBJ2-5	CASQTGDETQYF
.	TRBV7-2	.	TRBJ2-7	CASSPRWMGEQYF
few	TRBV29-1	TRBD1	TRBJ2-2	CSVDVGQGSTGELFF
.	TRBV12-3/TRBV12-4	TRBD2	TRBJ2-3	CASRRTSGRAGEGTDTQYF
.	TRBV28	TRBD1	TRBJ2-2	CASSSPGGLAGELFF